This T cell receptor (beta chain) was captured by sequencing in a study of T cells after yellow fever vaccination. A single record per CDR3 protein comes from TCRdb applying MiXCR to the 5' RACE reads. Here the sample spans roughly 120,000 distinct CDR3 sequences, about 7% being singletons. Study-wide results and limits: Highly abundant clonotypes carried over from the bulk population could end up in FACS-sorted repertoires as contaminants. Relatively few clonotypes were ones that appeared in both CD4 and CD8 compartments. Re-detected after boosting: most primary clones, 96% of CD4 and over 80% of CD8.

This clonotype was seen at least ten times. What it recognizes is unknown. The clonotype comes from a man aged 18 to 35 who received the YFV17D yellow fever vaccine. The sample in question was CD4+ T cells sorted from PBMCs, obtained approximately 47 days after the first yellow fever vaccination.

Here the CDR3 DNA reads TGTGCCAGCACGACGGAGGGGGGCACCATATATTTT. This encodes CASTTEGGTIYF. This chain uses TRBV12-3 or TRBV12-4 with TRBJ1-3; D is perhaps TRBD1 (6 bases). Between the trimmed V and J ends, which lost 7 bases and 9 bases, there was a span of 13 bases. The CDR3 length is 12 residues.